A single sample gave rise to the 17 T cell receptor beta chains below, sequenced in a study of blood T cell repertoires in COVID-19 (dated by TCRdb to the early 2020s). Library generation was performed with the immunoSEQ multiplex PCR assay. Entries here come from immuneACCESS through TCRdb and include only in-frame sequences with V and J called. Some clones fail to appear in such tables; in the studies checked, an unresolved V gene covers under half of the shortfall, and the cause of the remainder is unknown. For this sample the table gives about 300,000 clones, of which around four fifths were detected only once. The leading ten clones occupy roughly a tenth of the sample. Sequencing was done on a sample of peripheral blood. The receptors come from a woman aged 45 to 65 who had recovered from COVID-19.

The chain is built from TRBV27 and TRBJ1-2, with TRBD1 matching over 7 bases. Germline lookup yields CDR1 MNHEY and CDR2 SMNVEV (reference sequence). This CDR3 is 14 amino acids long. The ends lost 4 bases at V and 4 bases at J; junction bases unmatched: 6. CDR3 sequence (DNA): TGTGCCAGCAGTTCGACGACAGGGCTCTATGGCTACACCTTC. It encodes CASSSTTGLYGYTF.

This clone was picked up a small number of times. The gene calls are TRBV5-1 and TRBJ1-2; D may be TRBD1 (6 bases). Germline-derived CDR1 and CDR2 are SGHRS and YFSETQ. The CDR3 covers 12 residues. V was clipped by 4 bases and J by 4 bases, with 8 bases between them. CDR3 DNA sequence: TGCGCCAGCAGCAAGGACAGCTATGGCTACACCTTC. It is translated as CASSKDSYGYTF.

This chain uses TRBV6-5 with TRBJ1-2; D is possibly TRBD1 (5 bases). The CDR3 sequence is 13 residues long. Per the germline V gene, CDR1 is MNHEY and CDR2 is SVGAGI. V was trimmed by 6 bases and J by 4 bases, leaving 12 bases between them. CDR3: CASRTVGGYGYTF. CDR3 DNA sequence: TGTGCCAGCAGGACAGTGGGTGGCTATGGCTACACCTTC.

The rearrangement links TRBV30 to TRBJ2-2; 8 bases align to TRBD2. The ends lost 3 bases at V and 2 bases at J; junction bases unmatched: 2. The CDR3 has 14 amino acids. CDR1 is GTSNPN, CDR2 SVGIG, per germline (reference sequence). CDR3 protein: CAWRTSGNTGELFF. For the CDR3, the DNA is TGTGCCTGGAGAACTAGCGGTAACACCGGGGAGCTGTTTTTT. Full variable domain (missing parts from reference TRBV30 and TRBJ2-2): SQTIHQWPATLVQPVGSPLSLECTVEGTSNPNLYWYRQAAGRGLQLLFYSVGIGQISSEVPQNLSASRPQDRQFILSSKKLLLSDSGFYLCAWRTSGNTGELFFGEGSRLTVL.

This clone was detected only a few times. The rearrangement joins TRBV27 to TRBJ2-1, with a tentative D call TRBD2 (6 bases). The V end lost 8 bases, the J end lost 0 bases, and 14 bases lay between the germline ends. Germline V gene sequence: CDR1 MNHEY, CDR2 SMNVEV (reference sequence). This CDR3 has 15 residues. The CDR3 is CASARAGGSYNEQFF. In nucleotides, the CDR3 is TGTGCCAGCGCCCGAGCCGGGGGCTCCTACAATGAGCAGTTCTTC.

The genes are TRBV2 and TRBJ1-5; D uncertain. This CDR3 is 14 amino acids long. Germline lookup yields CDR1 SNHLY and CDR2 FYNNEI. With 7 bases removed from V and 12 bases from J, the gap between germline ends came to 22 bases. The chain's CDR3 is CASKDTFGGLVQHF. DNA for the CDR3: TGTGCCAGCAAAGACACCTTTGGTGGTTTGGTCCAGCATTTT.

This rearrangement joins TRBV18 to TRBJ2-6; D call uncertain. Looked up from germline, CDR1 is KGHSH and CDR2 is LQKENI. The CDR3 loop spans 13 amino acids. V was clipped by 5 bases and J by 2 bases, with 4 bases between them. The CDR3 region is CASSAAGANVLTF. Written as DNA, the CDR3 is TGTGCCAGCTCAGCGGCTGGGGCCAACGTCCTGACTTTC.

The V call is TRBV5-4, the J call TRBJ1-3; tentatively, D is TRBD1 (5 bases). Trimming pared 4 bases from V and 4 bases from J, leaving 12 bases between. CDR1 and CDR2 from the germline V gene are SGHNT and YYREEE (reference sequence). There are 14 residues in the CDR3. CDR3 nucleotide sequence: TGTGCCAGCAGCCGGGAGGGGTTGGGAAACACCATATATTTT. Its translation is CASSREGLGNTIYF.

This chain uses TRBV28 with TRBJ1-5, with 8 bases lining up with TRBD1. Germline CDR1 MDHEN, CDR2 SYDVKM. This CDR3 region has 17 residues. V dropped 4 bases and J dropped 4; count of bases not matched to a gene: 12. The CDR3 is CASSSILDREQNQPQHF. CDR3 sequence (DNA): TGTGCCAGCAGTTCCATACTGGACAGGGAACAAAATCAGCCCCAGCATTTT. Combining the CDR3 with reference TRBV28 and TRBJ1-5 gives the whole variable domain DVKVTQSSRYLVKRTGEKVFLECVQDMDHENMFWYRQDPGLGLRLIYFSYDVKMKEKGDIPEGYSVSREKKERFSLILESASTNQTSMYLCASSSILDREQNQPQHFGDGTRLSIL.

The chain employs TRBV3-1 (or the pseudogene TRBV3-2) and TRBJ2-7; TRBD2 matches at 10 bases. Germline V gene data show CDR1 as LGHDT and CDR2 as YNNKEL (reference sequence). J was trimmed by 7 bases and V by 2 bases; bases with no gene match: 8. CDR3 size: 15 residues. CDR3 sequence reads: CASSQLAGATREQYF. CDR3 in DNA: TGTGCCAGCAGCCAACTAGCGGGGGCCACACGAGAGCAGTACTTC.

The CDR3 bases are TGTGCCAGCAGTTCCGCGGGACAGTCGGGAAAACTGTTTTTT. The encoded protein is CASSSAGQSGKLFF. This sequence joins TRBV4-2 and TRBJ1-4; 7 nucleotides align to TRBD1. V shed 6 bases and J 10 bases; nucleotides not matched to a gene: 11. The CDR3 extends over 14 amino acids. Germline lookup yields CDR1 LGHNA and CDR2 YNFKEQ.

The CDR3 loop is CASSRLAALEAFF. In DNA, the CDR3 is TGTGCCAGTAGTAGGCTGGCGGCCCTTGAAGCTTTCTTT. V gene TRBV19 combines with J gene TRBJ1-1; D not resolved. Germline V gene lookup returns CDR1 LNHDA and CDR2 SQIVND (reference sequence). The CDR3 runs 13 residues. Trimming pared 4 bases from V and 7 bases from J, leaving 13 bases between.

The V and J genes are TRBV5-1 and TRBJ2-3, with 7 bases fitting TRBD1. This CDR3 has 14 residues. Germline loops: CDR1 SGHRS, CDR2 YFSETQ. J gave up 0 bases and V 4 bases, and 2 bases lay outside the gene matches. CDR3 protein: CASSRDRSTDTQYF. The DNA for the CDR3 is TGCGCCAGCAGCCGGGACAGAAGCACAGATACGCAGTATTTT.

This chain uses TRBV27 with TRBJ2-3; TRBD2 might be the D (5 bases). The CDR3 totals 18 residues. Trimming stripped 6 bases from V and 6 bases from J, with 28 bases between. Germline V gives CDR1 MNHEY, CDR2 SMNVEV (reference sequence). The CDR3 region has the DNA TGTGCCAGCAGGCTTCCCTCCATAGTGCGGGCCGTTATGGATACGCAGTATTTT. Translated: CASRLPSIVRAVMDTQYF.

The J gene is TRBJ1-2, the V gene TRBV13; 7 bases match TRBD1. The junction had 8 bases not matched to a gene; V was cut back by 3 bases and J by 4 bases. The V gene's germline CDR1 is PRHDT and CDR2 FYEKMQ (reference sequence). The CDR3 runs to 15 residues. The CDR3 sequence is CASSLRGGGGYGYTF. CDR3 nucleotide sequence: TGTGCCAGCAGCTTGCGAGGGGGCGGAGGCTATGGCTACACCTTC. The full variable domain, in which reference TRBV13 and TRBJ1-2 provide the parts outside the CDR3, is AAGVIQSPRHLIKEKRETATLKCYPIPRHDTVYWYQQGPGQDPQFLISFYEKMQSDKGSIPDRFSAQQFSDYHSELNMSSLELGDSALYFCASSLRGGGGYGYTFGSGTRLTVV.

The chain couples TRBV6-2 or TRBV6-3 to TRBJ1-2; TRBD1 matches 9 bases. The CDR3 totals 16 residues. V shed 6 bases and J 8 bases; nucleotides not matched to a gene: 16. The V gene's germline CDR1 is MNHEY and CDR2 SVGEGT. CDR3 in DNA: TGTGCCAGCAGCCTACACCCCGGACAGGGGAGATACGGCTACACCTTC. It is translated as CASSLHPGQGRYGYTF.

This clone was observed a handful of times. The CDR3 DNA reads TGTGCCAGCAGGCCACTAGCGGGAGGGTCGGTGCAGTACTTC. Protein: CASRPLAGGSVQYF. The chain employs TRBV28 and TRBJ2-7; 13 bases agree with TRBD2. The length of the CDR3 is 14 residues. With 6 bases clipped from V and 9 bases from J, the junction kept 8 bases outside the gene matches. Germline CDR1 is MDHEN and CDR2 is SYDVKM. Looking up the rest from reference TRBV28 and TRBJ2-7 gives the full variable domain: DVKVTQSSRYLVKRTGEKVFLECVQDMDHENMFWYRQDPGLGLRLIYFSYDVKMKEKGDIPEGYSVSREKKERFSLILESASTNQTSMYLCASRPLAGGSVQYFGPGTRLTVT.